This T cell receptor (beta chain) was sequenced during a study of graft-versus-host responses after intestinal transplantation. About the study: Induction with anti-thymocyte globulin, then tacrolimus and steroids for roughly 3 years, was given to all recipients. Study-level points and caveats: The marrow of recipients harbored GvH clones, and ileum or blood showed some of them first. High graft-versus-host to host-versus-graft clonal ratios were seen in allografts of patients with graft-donor T cell macrochimerism.

About this clone itself: What it binds is not known.

Profiled with immunoSEQ multiplex PCR; TCRdb holds only in-frame clones, not every one. The sample consists of 60,000 to 70,000 clones, roughly 90% of them appearing once. Graft-derived tissue was subjected to processing to liberate intraepithelial and lamina propria lymphocytes. The sequence came from a human patient who received an intestinal transplant, so some T cells may come from the graft donor. This sample comprised ileum tissue, obtained roughly 390 days after transplant.

CDR3 sequence (DNA): TGTGCCAGCAGTTACTCCCGCTCCTACAATGAGCAGTTCTTC. It specifies CASSYSRSYNEQFF. This sequence joins TRBV6-5 and TRBJ2-1; no reliable D call. Germline V lookup: CDR1 MNHEY, CDR2 SVGAGI. CDR3 size: 14 residues. Trimming stripped 0 bases from V and 0 bases from J, with 3 bases between.